The following is a T cell receptor beta chain sequence with its context. Its antigen is unidentified. These data come from a study of beta chain features in type 1 diabetes. General study findings and limits: The study notes PCR might favor shorter templates equally in patients and controls. Any role of HLA type in TCRB rearrangement remained unresolved here.

Of the isolated RNA, all was reverse transcribed, and so the sequenced material was expressed TCRB transcripts. Some clones are missing from TCRdb's copy, which holds only in-frame ones; the method was immunoSEQ multiplex PCR. Of about 320,000 clones in the sample, 14% are singletons; the top ten hold about 6.6%. Averaging approximately 0.11 L, one heparinised blood draw came from each individual donor. A sort by CD45RO/CCR7/CD25/CD127/CD95/CD27 yielded CD4+ naive, central memory, regulatory and stem cell-like memory cells. Trimming at V came to 6 bases and at J to 2 bases, leaving 4 bases not matched to a gene. The CDR3 is 13 residues long. CDR1 is SQVTM and CDR2 is ANQGSEA in the germline V gene.

The TCR sequence derives from a young man in good health. Sequenced input: central memory CD4+ T cells from blood. V gene TRBV29-1 combines with J gene TRBJ2-3, with 8 bases identical to TRBD1. The CDR3, as DNA: TGCAGCGTCGAGGACAGGGTCACAGATACGCAGTATTTT. Its translation: CSVEDRVTDTQYF.